The clone carrying this T cell receptor beta chain was seen many times. A much larger clone differs by one base, so this may be a read error. The authors ran a second PCR of 7 to 11 cycles using a sample-barcoded 5' primer and a J-beta primer mix. TCRdb redid the calling of the 5' RACE reads with MiXCR, one entry per CDR3 protein. This table holds over 500,000 distinct CDR3 sequences, roughly half found once. Trimming shortened V by 2 bases and J by 2 bases, and 13 bases separated the two germline ends. The CDR3 loop spans 15 amino acids. Germline assignment: CDR1 MNHNY and CDR2 SVGAGI (reference sequence). The sample comes from a study of blood T cells in healthy people across ages.

The chain is built from TRBV6-6 and TRBJ2-7, with a weak D call TRBD2 (5 bases). This sequence originates from an elderly woman in good health. Sequencing was performed on blood. In DNA form, the CDR3 reads TGTGCCAGCAGTTACGATGCGGGTTCAGCCTACGAGCAGTACTTC. It yields the protein CASSYDAGSAYEQYF.